This T cell receptor beta chain comes out of a study of blood T cell repertoires in COVID-19. As for the study in general: The samples span acute and convalescent COVID-19 from the United States, Italy and Spain. The cDNA or gDNA used as material had been derived from T cells, B-cell-depleted T cells, or PBMCs.

A few counts support this clone. This CDR3 contains 14 residues. Trimming stripped 6 bases from V and 9 bases from J, with 15 bases between. The V gene's germline CDR1 is LNHNV and CDR2 YYDKDF (reference sequence). Per the original methods: Estimates of nucleated cell counts were drawn from the amplification of reference gene primers. The assay was immunoSEQ multiplex PCR, and TCRdb's table has in-frame clones only and misses some. The V and J calls and clone size come from that table; D and trimming were worked out from the DNA. This table has more than 150,000 clones, around 86% appearing once. Patients at the Seattle site were enrolled during active infection and followed longitudinally.

The source material was peripheral blood. V gene TRBV15 combines with J gene TRBJ1-6; TRBD1 might be the D (5 bases). The receptor comes from a man aged 55 to 70 with COVID-19, enrolled during active disease. The chain's CDR3 is CATSWGRASSPLHF. Here the CDR3 DNA reads TGTGCCACCAGTTGGGGCAGGGCGTCTTCACCCCTCCACTTT.